This is a list of T cell receptor beta chains from one sample in a study of beta chain features in type 1 diabetes. The table came from immunoSEQ multiplex PCR; TCRdb's copy has only in-frame clones and leaves some out. The sample has 120,000 to 150,000 clones, about 9.1% seen once. Sequenced material: central memory CD4+ T cells from blood. These receptors were obtained from a woman aged 35 to 49 in good health. Both conserved end residues are part of each CDR3. A D gene is named only where the DNA matches it firmly. Some rows have no size entry. The others give once, few or many, or a class for an expanded clone.

few TRBJ2-1 TRBD1 TRBV13 TGTGCCAGCAGCTTTACGGGTACAGGGGGAAAGTTCTTC CASSFTGTGGKFF
few TRBJ2-7 . TRBV11-2 TGTGCCAGCAACCCCATAAGAACCGGGACAACGCCCTACGAGCAGTACTTC CASNPIRTGTTPYEQYF
few TRBJ2-3 TRBD1 TRBV6-1 TGTGCCAGCAGTACCAGGGGGCGCACAGATACGCAGTATTTT CASSTRGRTDTQYF
. TRBJ2-2 . TRBV5-1 TGCGCCAGCAGCTTGGTGGGGAGCGGAACCGGGGAGCTGTTTTTT CASSLVGSGTGELFF
once TRBJ2-5 TRBD1 TRBV7-7 TGTGCTAGCAGCCCGGGACAGTTCCAAGAGACCCAGTACTTC CASSPGQFQETQYF
many TRBJ2-1 TRBD1 TRBV19 TGTGCCAGTAGCACCGACAGGGTACAGCAGTTCTTC CASSTDRVQQFF
once TRBJ1-1 . TRBV2 TGTGCCAGCATAAAGGGCAGGGTGAACACTGAAGCTTTCTTT CASIKGRVNTEAFF
. TRBJ2-3 TRBD2 TRBV5-1 TGCGCCAGCAGCTTGGAGGCTAGCGGGGGCCCAACGCAGTATTTT CASSLEASGGPTQYF
few TRBJ2-3 TRBD2 TRBV7-9 TGTGCCAGCAGCCCTGGGGGGCTAGCGGGGATGGCGGTGTCAGATACGCAGTATTTT CASSPGGLAGMAVSDTQYF
few TRBJ2-7 . TRBV5-6 TGTGCCAGCAGCTTGGGGGCGCGGGTTTCCTACGAGCAGTACTTC CASSLGARVSYEQYF